The rows below give T cell receptor beta chains drawn from one sample of a study of T cell responses to AZD1222 COVID-19 vaccine. Libraries were prepared by immunoSEQ multiplex PCR; TCRdb keeps only in-frame clonotypes and omits some of them. Found here are some 25,000 clones, just over 85% of them singletons; the top ten hold approximately 2.6%. The sequenced sample was peripheral blood, obtained 28 days after the second AZD1222 dose. The source is an adult who received the AZD1222 COVID-19 vaccine. CDR3s include the opening cysteine and the closing phenylalanine or tryptophan. Each record gives: J gene, CDR3 length, V gene, CDR3 protein.

J: TRBJ2-3; length: 14; V: TRBV6-5; CDR3: CASRGRPITDTQYF
J: TRBJ1-5; length: 15; V: TRBV19; CDR3: CASSFRVGGNQPQHF
J: TRBJ2-7; length: 14; V: TRBV7-9; CDR3: CASSLSLGINEQYF
J: TRBJ1-6; length: 14; V: TRBV25-1; CDR3: CASRPGHHNSPLHF
J: TRBJ2-7; length: 13; V: TRBV7-2; CDR3: CARTRVLNYEQYF
J: TRBJ2-3; length: 15; V: TRBV13; CDR3: CASSFWTGLTDTQYF
J: TRBJ2-2; length: 14; V: TRBV15; CDR3: CATYPGQGTGELFF
J: TRBJ1-6; length: 13; V: TRBV9; CDR3: CASSESTDRALHF
J: TRBJ1-5; length: 16; V: TRBV28; CDR3: CASTLGGGGSNQPQHF
J: TRBJ1-4; length: 15; V: TRBV28; CDR3: CASSLSGRANEKLFF
J: TRBJ2-7; length: 16; V: TRBV6-5; CDR3: CASSYQGTSAAYEQYF
J: TRBJ2-3; length: 18; V: TRBV9; CDR3: CASSVAGGTSKPTDTQYF
J: TRBJ2-5; length: 15; V: TRBV5-1; CDR3: CASSSQSGGAETQYF
J: TRBJ2-7; length: 15; V: TRBV7-2; CDR3: CASSLGGGISYEQYF
J: TRBJ2-7; length: 15; V: TRBV19; CDR3: CASSRQGAQGNEQYF
J: TRBJ1-6; length: 14; V: TRBV19; CDR3: CASSSDRNNSPLHF
J: TRBJ2-3; length: 16; V: TRBV18; CDR3: CASSPRGGASTDTQYF
J: TRBJ2-2; length: 17; V: TRBV4-2; CDR3: CASSQDRGTGATGELFF
J: TRBJ1-2; length: 12; V: TRBV6-2/TRBV6-3; CDR3: CASSYSGSGHTF
J: TRBJ1-2; length: 14; V: TRBV24-1; CDR3: CATSDRGMGYGYTF
J: TRBJ1-5; length: 14; V: TRBV7-8; CDR3: CASSSLTGSQPQHF
J: TRBJ2-4; length: 14; V: TRBV19; CDR3: CASSIGLAKNIQYF
J: TRBJ2-3; length: 14; V: TRBV18; CDR3: CASSLTGPLDTQYF
J: TRBJ2-5; length: 15; V: TRBV6-5; CDR3: CASNFWTGGAETQYF
J: TRBJ1-3; length: 20; V: TRBV7-2; CDR3: CASSLAVGRAYQSSGNTIYF
J: TRBJ1-4; length: 15; V: TRBV4-1; CDR3: CASSQGSPVNEKLFF
J: TRBJ2-5; length: 13; V: TRBV6-5; CDR3: CASSTQPGAQGNF
J: TRBJ2-7; length: 14; V: TRBV5-4; CDR3: CASRTKTSSYEQYF
J: TRBJ2-5; length: 17; V: TRBV3-1/TRBV3-2; CDR3: CASSQGRKWGADETQYF
J: TRBJ1-5; length: 14; V: TRBV3-1/TRBV3-2; CDR3: CASSQSGIEQPQHF